This TCR beta chain is from a study of shared clonotypes between healthy human individuals. Assay used: immunoSEQ multiplex PCR; TCRdb lists only in-frame clones, some missing. The data contain nearly 2 million clones, 85% to 95% of them singletons. This CDR3 is built from 15 residues. Trimming left V 4 bases short and J 3 bases short, with 16 bases between. The germline V gene encodes CDR1 SGHDT and CDR2 YYEEEE. CD45RO negativity and positive selection for CCR7 defined naive CD8 cells, a population that excluded terminally differentiated effector memory CD45RA+ cells. The genes are TRBV5-6 and TRBJ2-5; D assignment may be TRBD1 or TRBD2 (6 bases each). This TCR derives from a man in his late teens or twenties in good health. Sequencing was performed on naive CD8+ T cells sorted from blood. The DNA of the CDR3 is TGTGCCAGCAGCACAGAGACAGGACTAAAAGAGACCCAGTACTTC. It is translated as CASSTETGLKETQYF.